Following are 11 T cell receptor beta chains from one sample sequenced in a study of early T cells in non-severe SARS-CoV-2 infection. TCRdb re-analysed the 5' RACE reads in MiXCR, keeping a single row per CDR3 protein. Among roughly 99,000 distinct CDR3 sequences listed, about an eighth were seen once. The input for sequencing was whole blood, taken at baseline. The receptors were sampled from an adult who was a healthcare worker with PCR-confirmed SARS-CoV-2 infection or an uninfected control (not recorded which).

The sample holds many counts of this clonotype. This chain connects TRBV27 to TRBJ2-1, with 7 positions matching TRBD2. V was pared by 9 bases and J by 5 bases, with 16 bases of the junction left unmatched. This CDR3 contains 16 residues. CDR1 is MNHEY and CDR2 is SMNVEV in the germline V gene (reference sequence). CDR3 sequence reads: CASTTAGVARNNEQFF. For the CDR3, the DNA is TGTGCCAGTACGACTGCGGGGGTAGCGCGGAACAATGAGCAGTTCTTC.

This clonotype has a count of ten or more. The chain links TRBV6-1 to TRBJ1-1; a weak D match, TRBD1 (5 bases). The V end was cut by 2 bases, the J end by 10 bases, with 8 bases between. This CDR3 is built from 11 residues. Germline-derived CDR1 and CDR2 are MNHNS and SASEGT. This CDR3 is CASSERGSAFF. The CDR3 bases are TGTGCCAGCAGTGAAAGGGGTTCAGCTTTCTTT.

This clonotype occurred a few times. The V and J genes are TRBV29-1 and TRBJ2-3; D gene unclear. The CDR3 is 12 amino acids. The V and J ends lost 7 bases and 3 bases respectively, with 11 bases between them. Germline assignment: CDR1 SQVTM and CDR2 ANQGSEA. CDR3 residues: CSAYDETDTQYF. CDR3 bases: TGCAGCGCCTACGACGAGACAGATACGCAGTATTTT.

A few counts support this clonotype. The V and J genes are TRBV11-3 and TRBJ2-3; TRBD2 agrees at 10 bases. J gave up 4 bases and V 5 bases, and 3 bases lay outside the gene matches. The CDR3 extends over 14 amino acids. In germline, CDR1 is SGHNT, CDR2 YENEEA. The CDR3 protein is CASSIGTSADTQYF. The DNA for the CDR3 is TGTGCCAGCAGCATTGGGACTAGCGCAGATACGCAGTATTTT.

V is TRBV20-1 and J is TRBJ1-5; maybe TRBD1 (5 bases). V shed 0 bases and J shed 3 bases, with 15 bases lying between them. This CDR3 has 16 residues. The germline V gene encodes CDR1 DFQATT and CDR2 SNEGSKA (reference sequence). The CDR3 DNA follows: TGCAGTGCTAGAGACGATACGAAACAGGTCAATCAGCCCCAGCATTTT. Amino acid sequence: CSARDDTKQVNQPQHF.

This chain links TRBV12-3 or TRBV12-4 with TRBJ2-3; no firm D call. Between the trimmed V and J ends, which lost 8 bases and 5 bases, there was a span of 14 bases. The CDR3 extends over 13 amino acids. The CDR3 spells CASGISARDTQYF. As DNA, the CDR3 is TGTGCCAGCGGCATTTCGGCGAGAGATACGCAGTATTTT.

The chain couples TRBV20-1 to TRBJ2-7, with 9 bases matching TRBD1. CDR3 length: 15 amino acids. In germline, CDR1 is DFQATT, CDR2 SNEGSKA (reference sequence). The junction had 6 bases not matched to a gene; V was cut back by 0 bases and J by 3 bases. CDR3 DNA: TGCAGTGCTAGAGATGGCGGGACAGGGAGCTACGAGCAGTACTTC. It specifies CSARDGGTGSYEQYF.

This clonotype came up a few times. The chain has TRBV10-3 and TRBJ2-7, with 10 bases lining up with TRBD1. CDR1 is ENHRY, CDR2 SYGVKD, per germline. V shed 7 bases, J shed 6 bases, and the junction held 9 bases outside the gene matches. The CDR3 loop spans 14 amino acids. The CDR3 coding sequence is TGTGCCATCACCGGACCGGGACAGGGGCGCGAGCAGTACTTC. This gives the protein CAITGPGQGREQYF.

This clonotype has a handful of counts. One end of the junction fails to match germline, which may point to a read error. V usage is TRBV5-1 and J usage is TRBJ1-1, with a weak D call TRBD1 (5 bases). This CDR3 contains 18 residues. The germline V gene encodes CDR1 SGHRS and CDR2 YFSETQ. In DNA, the CDR3 is TGCGCCAGCAGCTTGGACGTCCGGGCAGGGAGCTGGAACGCTGAAGCTTTCTTT. Encoded protein: CASSLDVRAGSWNAEAFF.

The genes are TRBV5-1 and TRBJ2-2, with D maybe TRBD1 (6 bases). The CDR3 consists of 16 residues. Trimming shortened V by 0 bases and J by 2 bases, and 11 bases separated the two germline ends. Per the germline V gene, CDR1 is SGHRS and CDR2 is YFSETQ. DNA for the CDR3: TGCGCCAGCAGCTTGGAGGGGGTCCGAAACACCGGGGAGCTGTTTTTT. Translated, it gives CASSLEGVRNTGELFF.

In DNA, the CDR3 is TGTGCCAGCAGCCCATTGGGGGCAGGGGAGCAGTACTTC. Translating it yields CASSPLGAGEQYF. V gene TRBV11-2 combines with J gene TRBJ2-7; D is possibly TRBD1 (6 bases). This CDR3 has 13 residues. Germline CDR1 is SGHAT and CDR2 is FQNNGV. V lost 5 bases, J lost 7 bases, and 15 bases lay in between.